This TCR beta chain derives from a study of OX40 agonist ivuxolimab in advanced cancers. Study summary: The drug used for patients, ivuxolimab, was an agonistic anti-OX40 (CD134) antibody.

No patient had autoimmune disease or received systemic immunosuppression. Only one count was recorded for this clone. Here immunoSEQ multiplex PCR was the method, and the copy in TCRdb shows in-frame clones only, minus some. The repertoire has 36,000 or so clones, around 89% of them found once; the top ten carry roughly 4%. This CDR3 contains 16 residues. Germline V gives CDR1 MNHNS, CDR2 SASEGT. With 1 base removed from V and 3 bases from J, the gap between germline ends came to 13 bases. The sequence derives from an adult with an advanced solid tumor such as melanoma, head and neck, liver or kidney cancer. Specimen: CD4+ or CD8+ T cells sorted from blood, collected in a trial of the OX40 agonist ivuxolimab. V and J are TRBV6-1 and TRBJ1-5, with no clear D. CDR3 bases: TGTGCCAGCAGTGAAGATCTTTGGCTGAACAATCAGCCCCAGCATTTT. Protein sequence: CASSEDLWLNNQPQHF.